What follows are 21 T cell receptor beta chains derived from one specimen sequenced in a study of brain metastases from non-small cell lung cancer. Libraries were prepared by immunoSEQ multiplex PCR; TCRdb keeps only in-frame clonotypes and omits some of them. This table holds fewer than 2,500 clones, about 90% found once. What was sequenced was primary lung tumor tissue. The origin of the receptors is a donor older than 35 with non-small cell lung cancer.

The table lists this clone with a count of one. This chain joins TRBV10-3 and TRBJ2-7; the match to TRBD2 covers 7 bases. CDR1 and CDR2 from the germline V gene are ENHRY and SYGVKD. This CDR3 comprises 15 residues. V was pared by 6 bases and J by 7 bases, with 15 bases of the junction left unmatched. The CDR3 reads CAIRPNGTTEGEQYF. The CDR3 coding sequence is TGTGCCATCAGACCCAACGGGACTACCGAGGGGGAGCAGTACTTC.

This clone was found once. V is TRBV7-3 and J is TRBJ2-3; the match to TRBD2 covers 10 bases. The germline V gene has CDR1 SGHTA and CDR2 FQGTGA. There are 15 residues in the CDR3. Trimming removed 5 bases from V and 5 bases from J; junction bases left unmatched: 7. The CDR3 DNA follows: TGTGCCAGCAGCCATAGCGGGGGGTATCAAGATACGCAGTATTTT. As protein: CASSHSGGYQDTQYF.

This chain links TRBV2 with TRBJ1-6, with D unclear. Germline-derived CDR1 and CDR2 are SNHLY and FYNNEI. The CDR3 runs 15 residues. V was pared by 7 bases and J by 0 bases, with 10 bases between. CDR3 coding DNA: TGTGCCAGCAACCGGGAGAGCTCCTATAATTCACCCCTCCACTTT. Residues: CASNRESSYNSPLHF.

The CDR3 protein is CASSIQGRMSYEQYF. In DNA form, the CDR3 reads TGTGCCAGCAGTATACAGGGCCGAATGTCCTACGAGCAGTACTTC. This chain uses TRBV27 with TRBJ2-7; D possibly corresponds to TRBD1 (6 bases). V was pared by 5 bases and J by 1 base, with 15 bases between. Germline CDR1 and CDR2: MNHEY and SMNVEV (reference sequence). The CDR3 has 15 residues.

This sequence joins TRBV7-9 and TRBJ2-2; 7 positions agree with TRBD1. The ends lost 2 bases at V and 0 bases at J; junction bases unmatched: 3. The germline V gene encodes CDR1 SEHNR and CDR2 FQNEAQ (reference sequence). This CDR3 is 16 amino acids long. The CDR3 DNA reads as TGTGCCAGCAGCTTAACAGGGGTATCGAACACCGGGGAGCTGTTTTTT. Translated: CASSLTGVSNTGELFF.

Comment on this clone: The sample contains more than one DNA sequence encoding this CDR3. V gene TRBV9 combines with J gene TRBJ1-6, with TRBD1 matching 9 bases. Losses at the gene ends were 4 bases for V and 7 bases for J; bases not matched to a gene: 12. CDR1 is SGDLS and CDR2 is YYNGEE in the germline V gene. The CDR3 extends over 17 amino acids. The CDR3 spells CASSRNRGRGSNSPLHF. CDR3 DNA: TGTGCCAGCAGCCGGAACAGGGGGCGCGGTTCGAATTCACCCCTCCACTTT. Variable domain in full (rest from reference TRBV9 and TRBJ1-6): DSGVTQTPKHLITATGQRVTLRCSPRSGDLSVYWYQQSLDQGLQFLIQYYNGEERAKGNILERFSAQQFPDLHSELNLSSLELGDSALYFCASSRNRGRGSNSPLHFGNGTRLTVT.

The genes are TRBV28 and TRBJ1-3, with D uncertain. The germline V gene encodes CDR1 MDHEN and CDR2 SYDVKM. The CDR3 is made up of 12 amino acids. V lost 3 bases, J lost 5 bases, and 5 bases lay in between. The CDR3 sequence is CASSFFRNTIYF. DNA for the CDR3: TGTGCCAGCAGTTTCTTCAGAAACACCATATATTTT.

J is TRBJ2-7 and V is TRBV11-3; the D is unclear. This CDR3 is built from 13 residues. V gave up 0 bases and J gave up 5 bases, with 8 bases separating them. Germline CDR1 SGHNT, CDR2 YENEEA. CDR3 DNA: TGTGCCAGCAGCTTAGAGGATTCCCACGAGCAGTACTTC. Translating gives CASSLEDSHEQYF.

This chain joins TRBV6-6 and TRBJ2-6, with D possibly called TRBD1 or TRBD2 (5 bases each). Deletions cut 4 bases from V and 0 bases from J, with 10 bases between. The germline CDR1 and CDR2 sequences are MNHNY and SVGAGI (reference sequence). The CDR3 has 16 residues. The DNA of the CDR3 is TGTGCCAGCAGTTTGAGTGGGGGCTCTGGGGCCAACGTCCTGACTTTC. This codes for CASSLSGGSGANVLTF.

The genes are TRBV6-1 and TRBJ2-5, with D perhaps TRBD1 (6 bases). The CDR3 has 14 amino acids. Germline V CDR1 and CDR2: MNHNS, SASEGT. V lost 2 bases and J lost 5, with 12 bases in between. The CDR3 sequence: CASSEYRDGETQYF. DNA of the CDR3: TGTGCCAGCAGTGAATACAGGGACGGGGAGACCCAGTACTTC.

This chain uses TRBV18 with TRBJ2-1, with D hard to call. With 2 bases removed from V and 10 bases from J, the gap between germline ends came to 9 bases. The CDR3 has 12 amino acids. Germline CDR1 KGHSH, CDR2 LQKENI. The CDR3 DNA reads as TGTGCCAGCTCACCAATGGGAAAAGAGCAGTTCTTC. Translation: CASSPMGKEQFF. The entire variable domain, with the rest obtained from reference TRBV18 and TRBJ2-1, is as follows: NAGVMQNPRHLVRRRGQEARLRCSPMKGHSHVYWYRQLPEEGLKFMVYLQKENIIDESGMPKERFSAEFPKEGPSILRIQQVVRGDSAAYFCASSPMGKEQFFGPGTRLTVL.

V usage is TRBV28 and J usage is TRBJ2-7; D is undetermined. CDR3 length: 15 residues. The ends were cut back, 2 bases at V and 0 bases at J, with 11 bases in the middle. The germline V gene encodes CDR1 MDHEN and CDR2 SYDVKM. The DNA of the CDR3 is TGTGCCAGCAGTTTAGAATTATTTAGCTCCTACGAGCAGTACTTC. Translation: CASSLELFSSYEQYF.

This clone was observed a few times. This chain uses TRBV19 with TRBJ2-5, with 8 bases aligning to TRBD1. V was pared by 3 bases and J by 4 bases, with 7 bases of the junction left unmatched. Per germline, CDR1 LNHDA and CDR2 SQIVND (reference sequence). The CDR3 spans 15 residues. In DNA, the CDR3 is TGTGCCAGTAGTATTCCCCGGACAGGGCGAGAGACCCAGTACTTC. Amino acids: CASSIPRTGRETQYF.

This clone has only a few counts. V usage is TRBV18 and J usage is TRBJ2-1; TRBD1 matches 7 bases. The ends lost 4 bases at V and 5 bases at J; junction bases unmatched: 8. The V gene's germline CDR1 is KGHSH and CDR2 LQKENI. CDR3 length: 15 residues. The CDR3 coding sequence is TGTGCCAGCTCACGCAGGGGGTTAGAGGACAATGAGCAGTTCTTC. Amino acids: CASSRRGLEDNEQFF.

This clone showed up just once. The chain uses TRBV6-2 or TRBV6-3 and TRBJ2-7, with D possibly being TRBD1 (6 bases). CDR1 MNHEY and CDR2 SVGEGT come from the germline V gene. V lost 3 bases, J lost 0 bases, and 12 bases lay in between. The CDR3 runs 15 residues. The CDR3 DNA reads TGTGCCAGCAGTTATTACGCGGACAGCTCCTACGAGCAGTACTTC. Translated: CASSYYADSSYEQYF.

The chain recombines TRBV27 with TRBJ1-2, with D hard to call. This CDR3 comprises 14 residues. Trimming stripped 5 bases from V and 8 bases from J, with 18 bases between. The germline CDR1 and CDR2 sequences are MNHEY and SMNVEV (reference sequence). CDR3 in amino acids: CASSPRLRFSGYTF. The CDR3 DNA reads TGTGCCAGCAGTCCGAGACTTCGGTTCTCCGGCTACACCTTC.

CDR3 sequence reads: CASSRDRGDEQFF. DNA for the CDR3: TGTGCCAGCAGCCGGGACAGGGGCGATGAGCAGTTCTTC. This sequence joins TRBV9 and TRBJ2-1, with TRBD1 matching 10 bases. CDR3 length equals 13 residues. Per germline, CDR1 SGDLS and CDR2 YYNGEE. Germline trimming cut 4 bases from V and 8 bases from J; bases unmatched to any gene: 3.

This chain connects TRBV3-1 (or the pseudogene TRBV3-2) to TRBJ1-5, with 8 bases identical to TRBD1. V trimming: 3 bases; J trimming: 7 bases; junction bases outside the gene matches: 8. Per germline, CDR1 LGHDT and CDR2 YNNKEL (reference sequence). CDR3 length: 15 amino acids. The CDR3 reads CASSQSGGAGQPQHF. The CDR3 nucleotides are TGTGCCAGCAGCCAGTCAGGGGGCGCGGGGCAGCCCCAGCATTTT.

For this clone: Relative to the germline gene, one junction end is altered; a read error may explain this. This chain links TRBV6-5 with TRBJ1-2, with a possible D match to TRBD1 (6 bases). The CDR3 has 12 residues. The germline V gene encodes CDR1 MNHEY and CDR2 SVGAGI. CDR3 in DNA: TGTGCCAGCAAAACAGAAACAGGGCTGGCCATCTTC. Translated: CASKTETGLAIF.

The CDR3 region is CASSAEGNADTQYF. The CDR3 nucleotides are TGTGCCAGCAGCGCCGAGGGGAACGCAGATACGCAGTATTTT. The chain uses TRBV9 and TRBJ2-3, with D possibly called TRBD1 or TRBD2 (5 bases each). This CDR3 is 14 amino acids long. Per the germline V gene, CDR1 is SGDLS and CDR2 is YYNGEE. Trimming removed 3 bases at V and 4 bases at J, with 12 bases between.

The CDR3 sequence: CASSLGQVVTGELFF. The CDR3 DNA is TGTGCCAGCAGCTTGGGACAGGTAGTCACCGGGGAGCTGTTTTTT. This chain links TRBV5-6 with TRBJ2-2; TRBD1 might be the D (6 bases). The V end lost 0 bases, the J end lost 4 bases, and 10 bases lay between the germline ends. This CDR3 region has 15 residues. Per germline, CDR1 SGHDT and CDR2 YYEEEE. The whole variable domain, filled in from reference TRBV5-6 and TRBJ2-2, reads DAGVTQSPTHLIKTRGQQVTLRCSPKSGHDTVSWYQQALGQGPQFIFQYYEEEERQRGNFPDRFSGHQFPNYSSELNVNALLLGDSALYLCASSLGQVVTGELFFGEGSRLTVL.